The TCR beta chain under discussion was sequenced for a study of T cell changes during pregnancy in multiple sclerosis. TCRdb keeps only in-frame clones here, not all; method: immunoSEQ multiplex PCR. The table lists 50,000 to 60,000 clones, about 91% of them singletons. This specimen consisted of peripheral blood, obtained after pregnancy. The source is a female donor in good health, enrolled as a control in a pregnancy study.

CDR3 DNA: TGTGCCAGCACCCTGACAGCCAACACCGGGGAGCTGTTTTTT. This codes for CASTLTANTGELFF. The chain carries TRBV7-9 and TRBJ2-2; maybe TRBD1 (5 bases). The V and J ends lost 7 bases and 2 bases respectively, with 11 bases between them. The CDR3 totals 14 residues. Per germline, CDR1 SEHNR and CDR2 FQNEAQ (reference sequence).